This record looks at one TCR beta chain sequence and its context. Its specific antigen is unknown. No quality values exist for individual bases; no much larger clone is one base distant. The trial excluded patients who had a history of autoimmune disease or were on systemic immunosuppression. Peripheral blood for TCR sequencing was collected from all dose cohorts at baseline, on cycle 4 day 1, and on cycle 7 day 1. Samples were obtained from an open-label, multicenter, first-in-human phase I dose-escalation trial of ivuxolimab. Adults with locally advanced or metastatic melanoma, renal cell, hepatocellular, or head and neck squamous cell carcinoma were enrolled in the trial. Before TCR sequencing, CD4+ T cells and CD8+ T cells from peripheral blood were sorted into separate populations. This entry belongs to a study of OX40 agonist ivuxolimab in advanced cancers. About the study as a whole: The costimulatory receptor OX40 (CD134) was targeted by ivuxolimab, a fully human IgG2 agonistic monoclonal antibody. Intravenous ivuxolimab was administered to patients every 2 weeks at six dose levels: 0.01, 0.1, 0.3, 1.5, 3 and 10 mg/kg. Among the approximately 54 dose-escalation patients, some 20 had hepatocellular carcinoma, around 15 melanoma, 9 renal cell carcinoma and 9 head and neck cancer. In the dose-escalation cohort, 75% to 90% of patients were male, and the mean age was roughly 56 years with a range of roughly 23 to 79. Prior anti-PD-1, anti-PD-L1 or anti-CTLA-4 therapy was permitted, and about 40% of dose-escalation patients had received checkpoint inhibitors. Three dose-escalation patients achieved partial responses, one with hepatocellular carcinoma and two with cutaneous melanoma. Peripheral TCRbeta sequencing aimed to test whether ivuxolimab altered TCR sequence diversity and caused clonal T-cell expansion. The paper reports the monotherapy dose-escalation portion (N of about 54 patients) of the phase I ivuxolimab trial.

Genomic DNA was isolated from the sorted cells so that the TCRbeta CDR3 region could be sequenced. The immunoSEQ Assay was used to sequence the TCRbeta CDR3 regions. Entries here come from immuneACCESS through TCRdb and include only in-frame sequences with V and J called. Some clones fail to appear in such tables; in the studies checked, an unresolved V gene covers under half of the shortfall, and the cause of the remainder is unknown. This sample lists 25,000 to 35,000 clones; almost 85% were detected once. Around 23% of the sample is in the top ten clones. There are 12 amino acids in the CDR3, from cysteine to phenylalanine inclusive. Here the CDR3 DNA is all that survives: 36 bases in frame from base 1. V is reduced by 0 bases and J by 7 bases, leaving a spacing of 7 bases between them. CDR1 and CDR2 were assigned from the germline V gene as MNHEY and SVGAGI. Here is what the overall study found, with its caveats: Low levels of normalized T-cell clonal expansion were also seen in some patients who did not respond. Partial responders in the 0.1-3.0 mg/kg groups had among the lowest normalized peripheral clonal expansion, especially among CD8+ T cells. After ivuxolimab, CD8+ T cells had more expanded clones than CD4+ T cells on average. The antigen specificity of the peripheral T cells that underwent clonal expansion was not determined. At doses from 0.1 to 3.0 mg/kg, clonal expansion was seen in both CD4+ and CD8+ blood T cells between baseline and week 6.

The input for sequencing was CD4+ or CD8+ T cells sorted from blood, taken in a trial of the OX40 agonist ivuxolimab. The rearranged segments are TRBV6-5 and TRBJ2-7; too little of a D gene remains to name it. The clonotype was recovered from an adult with an advanced solid tumor such as melanoma, head and neck, liver or kidney cancer. In nucleotide form, the sequence is TGTGCCAGCAGTTACTCCAGAAATGAGCAGTACTTC. Its translation is CASSYSRNEQYF.